The rows below give T cell receptor beta chains drawn from one sample of a study of blood T cell repertoires in COVID-19. The method was immunoSEQ multiplex PCR; TCRdb's version includes in-frame clones alone and lacks a portion of them. The sample lists 75,000 to 90,000 clones, more than 75% occurring once. The sample comprised peripheral blood. These receptor sequences come from a human donor in a cohort sampled during active COVID-19. The CDR3 runs from the conserved cysteine through the conserved F or W. Fields, in order: D gene, clone size, J gene, V gene, CDR3 length, CDR3 DNA, CDR3 protein. The D gene is left open where the match is weak. For some rows the clone size is stated as once, few or many, or as a class when expanded; others skip it.

TRBD1 | - | TRBJ2-1 | TRBV7-3 | 15 | TGTGCCAGCAGCGCCCGCGGGACAGGGGTGAATGAGCAGTTCTTC | CASSARGTGVNEQFF
- | - | TRBJ2-7 | TRBV6-5 | 12 | TGTGCCAGCAGCCCGAGCTCCTACGAGCAGTACTTC | CASSPSSYEQYF
TRBD1 | - | TRBJ1-1 | TRBV10-3 | 15 | TGTGCCATCAGAGGACAGGGGGCAGAGAACACTGAAGCTTTCTTT | CAIRGQGAENTEAFF
- | - | TRBJ1-3 | TRBV4-3 | 17 | TGCGCCAGCAGCCAAGACCATCTTCAGGGGTCTGGAAACACCATATATTTT | CASSQDHLQGSGNTIYF
TRBD2 | - | TRBJ2-3 | TRBV7-8 | 16 | TGTGCCAGCAGCCAGACTAGCGGGGGGAATGCAGATACGCAGTATTTT | CASSQTSGGNADTQYF
TRBD2 | - | TRBJ2-1 | TRBV7-3 | 14 | TGTGCCAGCAGCTTATGGGGAGGGTCGGATGAGCAGTTCTTC | CASSLWGGSDEQFF
- | once | TRBJ2-5 | TRBV7-6 | 16 | TGTGCCAGCAGCTTAGTGGCAGGGGTTGGGCGAGAGACCCAGTACTTC | CASSLVAGVGRETQYF
- | - | TRBJ1-2 | TRBV6-6 | 13 | TGTGCCAGCAGTTACGAGGTTAACTATGGCTACACCTTC | CASSYEVNYGYTF
- | - | TRBJ2-4 | TRBV6-6 | 14 | TGTGCCAGCAGTTACCCGGGCAGCGGCGACATTCAGTACTTC | CASSYPGSGDIQYF
TRBD1 | - | TRBJ2-7 | TRBV20-1 | 16 | TGCAGTGCTAGTGGTGACAGGGGTCGGGATGGGTACGAGCAGTACTTC | CSASGDRGRDGYEQYF
TRBD2 | - | TRBJ2-7 | TRBV5-1 | 13 | TGCGCCAGCAGGGGCGGGCAAGCGGGGGAGCAGTACTTC | CASRGGQAGEQYF
- | - | TRBJ1-1 | TRBV10-3 | 15 | TGTGCCATCAGAAAGGACGCGGGGGAGAACACTGAAGCTTTCTTT | CAIRKDAGENTEAFF
TRBD1 | - | TRBJ1-3 | TRBV9 | 17 | TGTGCCAGCAGCGTAGCTATGGAGGGGGCGACTGGAAACACCATATATTTT | CASSVAMEGATGNTIYF
- | - | TRBJ2-7 | TRBV18 | 13 | TGTGCCAGCTCACCGGCAGGAACCTACGAGCAGTACTTC | CASSPAGTYEQYF
TRBD1 | - | TRBJ2-5 | TRBV25-1 | 16 | TGTGCCAGCAGTGCAGGCGGCGACAGGGTGGTGGAGACCCAGTACTTC | CASSAGGDRVVETQYF
TRBD2 | - | TRBJ2-7 | TRBV9 | 12 | TGTGCCAGCAGATGGGGGGGCTACGAGCAGTACTTC | CASRWGGYEQYF
TRBD1 | - | TRBJ1-2 | TRBV6-2/TRBV6-3 | 12 | TGTGCCAGCAGTAAGGACAGGGTTGGCTACACCTTC | CASSKDRVGYTF
- | - | TRBJ1-3 | TRBV3-1/TRBV3-2 | 16 | TGTGCCAGCAGCGGGCACAAAACCCGCTCTGGAAACACCATATATTTT | CASSGHKTRSGNTIYF
TRBD2 | - | TRBJ2-5 | TRBV5-1 | 16 | TGCGCCAGCAGCTTGGCTAGCGGGGGGATCCAAGAGACCCAGTACTTC | CASSLASGGIQETQYF
TRBD1 | - | TRBJ2-7 | TRBV5-5 | 14 | TGTGCCAGCAGCTTGGGACAGGGAATCGACGAGCAGTACTTC | CASSLGQGIDEQYF
TRBD2 | - | TRBJ2-1 | TRBV7-2 | 16 | TGTGCCAGCAGCTCCGGACTAGCGCAGCTACTCAATGAGCAGTTCTTC | CASSSGLAQLLNEQFF
- | once | TRBJ2-1 | TRBV7-9 | 13 | TGTGCCAGCAGCTTAGAGCTTCTCTATGAGCAGTTCTTC | CASSLELLYEQFF
- | - | TRBJ1-4 | TRBV29-1 | 13 | TGCAGCGTTGCGGGGGAGGTTAATGAAAAACTGTTTTTT | CSVAGEVNEKLFF
TRBD1 | once | TRBJ1-1 | TRBV10-3 | 14 | TGTGCCATCAGGGTCGGACAGGGCCAGACTGAAGCTTTCTTT | CAIRVGQGQTEAFF
TRBD2 | - | TRBJ2-3 | TRBV11-2 | 17 | TGTGCCAGCAGCGGGTCCGGGACTAGCGGGTACACAGATACGCAGTATTTT | CASSGSGTSGYTDTQYF
- | - | TRBJ1-5 | TRBV19 | 18 | TGTGCCAGTAGTATAGATCCTCCGACAGTTTCCAGTAATCAGCCCCAGCATTTT | CASSIDPPTVSSNQPQHF
- | - | TRBJ1-6 | TRBV30 | 17 | TGTGCCTGGAGTGTACGACTGGGGGGGGCCTATAATTCACCCCTCCACTTT | CAWSVRLGGAYNSPLHF